These T cell receptor beta chains were read from a single sample in a study of blood T cell repertoires in COVID-19. Method: immunoSEQ multiplex PCR; TCRdb's copy keeps in-frame clones and lacks some. The repertoire consists of about 220,000 clones, with 70% to 90% occurring once and the leading ten covering about 2.4%. The sequencing sample was made of peripheral blood. The source of these receptors is a woman aged 70 to 79 with COVID-19, enrolled during active disease. CDR3s include the opening cysteine and the closing phenylalanine or tryptophan. The D gene is left open where the match is weak. The listing skips clone size in some rows; elsewhere it reads once, few, many or a size class.

abundance | d_gene | j_gene | v_gene | CDR3nt | CDR3aa
once | . | TRBJ1-1 | TRBV10-3 | TGTGCCATCAGTGATGGGCAGACCTGGAGGGAAGCTTTCTTT | CAISDGQTWREAFF
. | TRBD1 | TRBJ2-1 | TRBV7-3 | TGTGCCAGCAGCACGGGACAGGGGATTTACAATGAGCAGTTCTTC | CASSTGQGIYNEQFF
. | . | TRBJ1-4 | TRBV14 | TGTGCCAGCAGCCAGATTAGACTTTACGAAAAACTGTTTTTT | CASSQIRLYEKLFF
. | TRBD2 | TRBJ2-3 | TRBV5-6 | TGTGCCAGCAGCTTAGCGGGGGGCACAGATACGCAGTATTTT | CASSLAGGTDTQYF
. | TRBD2 | TRBJ2-3 | TRBV24-1 | TGTGCCACCAGTGGAGGAGCGGGAGAGGTGCCAGATACGCAGTATTTT | CATSGGAGEVPDTQYF
. | . | TRBJ2-2 | TRBV19 | TGTGCCAGTAGTATGAGACTGAACACCGGGGAGCTGTTTTTT | CASSMRLNTGELFF
. | . | TRBJ2-3 | TRBV29-1 | TGCAGCGAGAGGACAGGCACAGATACGCAGTATTTT | CSERTGTDTQYF
. | TRBD1 | TRBJ1-1 | TRBV5-1 | TGCGCCAGCAGCTTAAGGACAGGGGGGGTCACTGAAGCTTTCTTT | CASSLRTGGVTEAFF
. | . | TRBJ1-1 | TRBV6-2/TRBV6-3 | TGTGCCAGCAGTTACGGTCAGGGCGGCACTGAAGCTTTCTTT | CASSYGQGGTEAFF
. | . | TRBJ2-3 | TRBV19 | TGTGCCAGTAGTCCGAGAACAGATACGCAGTATTTT | CASSPRTDTQYF
. | . | TRBJ2-5 | TRBV19 | TGTGCCAGTAGTATTTCTCCAGGGGTCGAGAAGACCCAGTACTTC | CASSISPGVEKTQYF
once | . | TRBJ1-2 | TRBV29-1 | TGCAGCGTTGAGCTCACAGACTATGGCTACACCTTC | CSVELTDYGYTF
. | . | TRBJ1-1 | TRBV2 | TGTGCCAGCAGTGCTTACACTGAAGCTTTCTTT | CASSAYTEAFF
. | . | TRBJ2-3 | TRBV11-2 | TGTGCCAGCAGCTTTGCCCGCGACACAGATACGCAGTATTTT | CASSFARDTDTQYF
. | . | TRBJ1-1 | TRBV7-9 | TGTGCCAGCAGGAACCCCTCAGGGGAGGCTTTCTTT | CASRNPSGEAFF
. | TRBD1 | TRBJ1-1 | TRBV5-5 | TGTGCCAGCAGCTCGACAGGGGCAGTAACTGAAGCTTTCTTT | CASSSTGAVTEAFF
. | TRBD2 | TRBJ2-1 | TRBV4-3 | TGCGCCAGCAGCCTTAGCGGGAGGAACGCTTACAATGAGCAGTTCTTC | CASSLSGRNAYNEQFF
few | TRBD2 | TRBJ2-7 | TRBV2 | TGTGCCAGCAGTGGCGGACTAGATTCCTACGAGCAGTACTTC | CASSGGLDSYEQYF
. | TRBD1 | TRBJ1-1 | TRBV5-1 | TGCGCCAGCTCCAAGTCGGGGGACAGGAATATGAACACTGAAGCTTTCTTT | CASSKSGDRNMNTEAFF
. | . | TRBJ1-3 | TRBV4-3 | TGCGCCAGCAGCCAAGATCCGGCAGACATCTCTGGAAACACCATATATTTT | CASSQDPADISGNTIYF
. | . | TRBJ2-1 | TRBV19 | TGTGCCAGTAATACGGGAGTGCCCTACAATGAGCAGTTCTTC | CASNTGVPYNEQFF
. | TRBD2 | TRBJ2-3 | TRBV11-1 | TGTGCCAGCAGCCCGGGGCCGGGGGGAGATACGCAGTATTTT | CASSPGPGGDTQYF
. | . | TRBJ2-6 | TRBV11-2 | TGTGCCAGCAGCTCCCAGCGCGGACAGCACTCTGGGGCCAACGTCCTGACTTTC | CASSSQRGQHSGANVLTF
. | . | TRBJ2-5 | TRBV7-3 | TGTGCCAGCAGCTTAAGGCGGGGAGAGACCCAGTACTTC | CASSLRRGETQYF
. | TRBD2 | TRBJ2-2 | TRBV12-5 | TGTGCTAGTGGTCGCGGACTAGCGGGGGTAACCGGGGAGCTGTTTTTT | CASGRGLAGVTGELFF
. | TRBD1 | TRBJ2-3 | TRBV5-5 | TGTGCCAGCAGCTCACCGACAGGGGTTCATGTTACGCAGTATTTT | CASSSPTGVHVTQYF
. | . | TRBJ1-3 | TRBV3-1/TRBV3-2 | TGTGCCAGCAGCACCCGGACTGAGAGCTCTGGAAACACCATATATTTT | CASSTRTESSGNTIYF
. | . | TRBJ1-1 | TRBV28 | TGTGCCAGCAGTGCACGCGGGGGCTTGGGCACTGAAGCTTTCTTT | CASSARGGLGTEAFF
. | . | TRBJ2-2 | TRBV6-2/TRBV6-3 | TGTGCCAGCAGTTACGCTTTCAGGGGAAGTAAGGAGGAGCTGTTTTTT | CASSYAFRGSKEELFF
. | TRBD1 | TRBJ1-4 | TRBV7-2 | TGTGCCAGCAGCTCGACCCGGACAGGAGGGAATGAAAAACTGTTTTTT | CASSSTRTGGNEKLFF
. | . | TRBJ1-2 | TRBV24-1 | TGTGCCACCAGCAGGGAAGGGCTTGGCTACACCTTC | CATSREGLGYTF
. | . | TRBJ1-5 | TRBV24-1 | TGTGCCACCAGTGACCCACGAGGCGGCAATAGCAATCAGCCCCAGCATTTT | CATSDPRGGNSNQPQHF
few | . | TRBJ1-3 | TRBV3-1/TRBV3-2 | TGTGCCAGCAGCCCCGGGACACGAAACACCATATATTTT | CASSPGTRNTIYF
. | . | TRBJ2-5 | TRBV5-4 | TGTGCCAGCAAAAAACTGCCGCAAGAGACCCAGTACTTC | CASKKLPQETQYF
. | . | TRBJ2-1 | TRBV3-1/TRBV3-2 | TGTGCCAGCAGCCCCACCTACAATGAGCAGTTCTTC | CASSPTYNEQFF
few | TRBD2 | TRBJ2-3 | TRBV7-6 | TGTGCCAGCAGCGTAATGCCCACTAGCGGGGGGGCTACAGATACGCAGTATTTT | CASSVMPTSGGATDTQYF
. | . | TRBJ1-6 | TRBV3-1/TRBV3-2 | TGTGCCAGCAGGGATCGAAAGGGTCCGGGACAACATTCACCCCTCCACTTT | CASRDRKGPGQHSPLHF
. | . | TRBJ2-7 | TRBV6-6 | TGTGCCAGCAGTGGTCGACAGCTTACCTCTTCCTACGAGCAGTACTTC | CASSGRQLTSSYEQYF
. | . | TRBJ1-1 | TRBV27 | TGTGCCAGCAGGGGCTTACAGGGGAACACTGAAGCTTTCTTT | CASRGLQGNTEAFF
. | . | TRBJ1-6 | TRBV6-6 | TGTGCCAGCAGTTACTTACAGGGATCACCCCTCCACTTT | CASSYLQGSPLHF
once | . | TRBJ2-7 | TRBV5-6 | TGTGCCAGCAGCTTGTATGGCGGCATCAGCTCCTACGAGCAGTACTTC | CASSLYGGISSYEQYF
. | . | TRBJ1-2 | TRBV20-1 | TGCAGTGCGCAGGGCGCCTATGGCTACACCTTC | CSAQGAYGYTF
. | . | TRBJ2-5 | TRBV15 | TGTGCCACCAGCCGTGGGGGCCTAGAGACCCAGTACTTC | CATSRGGLETQYF
. | . | TRBJ1-1 | TRBV6-2/TRBV6-3 | TGTGCCAGCAGTTGGGGGAGGGGAGGTACTGAAGCTTTCTTT | CASSWGRGGTEAFF
once | TRBD2 | TRBJ2-7 | TRBV7-2 | TGTGCCAGCAGCTTCCTAGCGGGGGGGCTAATTTCGGGAGAGCAGTACTTC | CASSFLAGGLISGEQYF
. | TRBD1 | TRBJ2-1 | TRBV6-2/TRBV6-3 | TGTGCCAGCAGCTTACTTAATAACCGGGACAGGGCGGGCAATGAGCAGTTCTTC | CASSLLNNRDRAGNEQFF
. | . | TRBJ1-2 | TRBV7-2 | TGTGCCAGCAGCTTAGTGATCGGGGAAAACTATGGCTACACCTTC | CASSLVIGENYGYTF
. | . | TRBJ1-2 | TRBV29-1 | TGCAGCGTAGGCGACGGAGGCGGTTCCTATGGCTACACCTTC | CSVGDGGGSYGYTF
. | . | TRBJ1-3 | TRBV5-6 | TGTGCCAGCAGCATAGGACACCGTTATTTCAGCTCTGGAAACACCATATATTTT | CASSIGHRYFSSGNTIYF
. | . | TRBJ1-1 | TRBV28 | TGTGCCAGCAGTTTTTATCAGGGCGGGGGAATTACTGAAGCTTTCTTT | CASSFYQGGGITEAFF
. | TRBD2 | TRBJ2-1 | TRBV7-6 | TGTGCCAGCAGCTTAGTAGAGGTGGGACTAGCGGGGGGGCACTACAATGAGCAGTTCTTC | CASSLVEVGLAGGHYNEQFF
. | TRBD2 | TRBJ2-1 | TRBV18 | TGTGCCAGCTCAGGATTAGCGGGGAATGAGCAGTTCTTC | CASSGLAGNEQFF
. | TRBD1 | TRBJ2-7 | TRBV27 | TGTGCCAGCAGTTTTACAGGGGGCTACGGCGAGCAGTACTTC | CASSFTGGYGEQYF
. | . | TRBJ1-2 | TRBV6-2/TRBV6-3 | TGTGCCAGCAGTTACAACAGGGTTGATGGCTACACCTTC | CASSYNRVDGYTF
. | . | TRBJ1-2 | TRBV7-8 | TGTGCCAGCAGCCTAGCAGGGGCGGGGGACTATGGCTACACCTTC | CASSLAGAGDYGYTF
. | . | TRBJ1-2 | TRBV18 | TGTGCCAGCTCACCCGACAGTAACTATGGCTACACCTTC | CASSPDSNYGYTF
. | . | TRBJ2-7 | TRBV21-1 | TGTGCCAGCAGCAAAGGAAGAGCGGGAGGGCCCTTGGAGCAGTACTTC | CASSKGRAGGPLEQYF